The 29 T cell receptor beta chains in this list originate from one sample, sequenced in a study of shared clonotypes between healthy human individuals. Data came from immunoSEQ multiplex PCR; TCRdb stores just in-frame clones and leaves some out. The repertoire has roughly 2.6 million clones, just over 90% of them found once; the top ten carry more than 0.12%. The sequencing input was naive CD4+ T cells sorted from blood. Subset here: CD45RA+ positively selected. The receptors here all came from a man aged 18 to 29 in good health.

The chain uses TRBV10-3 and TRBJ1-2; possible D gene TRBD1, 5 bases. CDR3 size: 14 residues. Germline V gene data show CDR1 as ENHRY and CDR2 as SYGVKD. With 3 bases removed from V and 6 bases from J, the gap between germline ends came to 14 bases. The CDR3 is CAISEVGRNNGYTF. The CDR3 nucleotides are TGTGCCATCAGTGAAGTGGGACGGAACAATGGCTACACCTTC.

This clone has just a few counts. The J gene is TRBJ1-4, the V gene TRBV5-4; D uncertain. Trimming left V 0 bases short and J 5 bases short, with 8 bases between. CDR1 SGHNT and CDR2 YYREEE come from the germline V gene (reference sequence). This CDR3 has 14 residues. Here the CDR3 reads CASSLGGRNEKLFF. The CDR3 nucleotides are TGTGCCAGCAGCTTGGGAGGGAGGAATGAAAAACTGTTTTTT.

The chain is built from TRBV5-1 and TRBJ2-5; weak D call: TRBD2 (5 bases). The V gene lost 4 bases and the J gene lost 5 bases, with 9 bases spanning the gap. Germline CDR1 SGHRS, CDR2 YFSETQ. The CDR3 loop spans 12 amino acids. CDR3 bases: TGCGCCAGCAGCACGGACTCGGAGACCCAGTACTTC. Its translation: CASSTDSETQYF.

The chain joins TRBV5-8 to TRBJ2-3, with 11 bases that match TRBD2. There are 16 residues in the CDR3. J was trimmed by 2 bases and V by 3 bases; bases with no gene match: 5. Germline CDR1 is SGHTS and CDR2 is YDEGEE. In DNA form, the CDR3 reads TGTGCCAGCAGCTCCGGGACTAGCGGTTTCACAGATACGCAGTATTTT. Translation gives CASSSGTSGFTDTQYF.

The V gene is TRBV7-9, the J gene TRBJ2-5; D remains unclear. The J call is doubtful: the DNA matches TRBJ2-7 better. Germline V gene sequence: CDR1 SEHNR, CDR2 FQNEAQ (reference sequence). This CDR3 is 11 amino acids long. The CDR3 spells CASATEDEQYF. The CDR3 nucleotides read TGTGCCAGCGCCACAGAAGACGAGCAGTACTTC.

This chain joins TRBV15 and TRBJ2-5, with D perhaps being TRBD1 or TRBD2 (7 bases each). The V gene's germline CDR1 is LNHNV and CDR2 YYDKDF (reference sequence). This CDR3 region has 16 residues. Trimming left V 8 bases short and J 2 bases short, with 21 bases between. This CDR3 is CATRPGGQNVQETQYF. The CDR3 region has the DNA TGTGCCACCCGCCCGGGGGGACAGAATGTGCAAGAGACCCAGTACTTC.

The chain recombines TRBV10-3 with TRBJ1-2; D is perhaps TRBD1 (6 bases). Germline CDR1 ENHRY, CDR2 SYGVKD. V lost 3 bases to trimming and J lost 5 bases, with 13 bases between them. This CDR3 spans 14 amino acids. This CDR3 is CAISDRGHKYGYTF. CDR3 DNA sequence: TGTGCCATCAGTGATCGGGGACATAAATATGGCTACACCTTC.

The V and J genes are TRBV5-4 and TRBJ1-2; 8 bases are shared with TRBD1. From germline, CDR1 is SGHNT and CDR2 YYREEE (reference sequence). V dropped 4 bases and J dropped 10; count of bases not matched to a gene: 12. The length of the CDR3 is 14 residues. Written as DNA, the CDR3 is TGTGCCAGCAGCCTGGGGTCTCAGGGGGCGCCCTACACCTTC. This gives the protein CASSLGSQGAPYTF.

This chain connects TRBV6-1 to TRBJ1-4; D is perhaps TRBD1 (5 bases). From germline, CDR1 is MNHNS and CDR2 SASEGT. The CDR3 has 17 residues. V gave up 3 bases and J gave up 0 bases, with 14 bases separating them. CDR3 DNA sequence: TGTGCCAGCAGTGATTACAAGGGGTTTGCAACTAATGAAAAACTGTTTTTT. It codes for CASSDYKGFATNEKLFF.

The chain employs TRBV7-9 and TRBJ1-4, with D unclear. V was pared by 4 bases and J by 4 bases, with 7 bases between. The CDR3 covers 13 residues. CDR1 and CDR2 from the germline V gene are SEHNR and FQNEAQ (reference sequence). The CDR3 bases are TGTGCCAGCAGCTGGACCGATAATGAAAAACTGTTTTTT. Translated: CASSWTDNEKLFF.

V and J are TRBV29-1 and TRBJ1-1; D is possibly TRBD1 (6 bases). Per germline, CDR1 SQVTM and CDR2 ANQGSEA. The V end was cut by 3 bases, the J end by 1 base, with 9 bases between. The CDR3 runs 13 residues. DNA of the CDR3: TGCAGCGTTGACTCAGGGGCGAACACTGAAGCTTTCTTT. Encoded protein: CSVDSGANTEAFF. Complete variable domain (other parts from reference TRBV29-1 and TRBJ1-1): SAVISQKPSRDICQRGTSLTIQCQVDSQVTMMFWYRQQPGQSLTLIATANQGSEATYESGFVIDKFPISRPNLTFSTLTVSNMSPEDSSIYLCSVDSGANTEAFFGQGTRLTVV.

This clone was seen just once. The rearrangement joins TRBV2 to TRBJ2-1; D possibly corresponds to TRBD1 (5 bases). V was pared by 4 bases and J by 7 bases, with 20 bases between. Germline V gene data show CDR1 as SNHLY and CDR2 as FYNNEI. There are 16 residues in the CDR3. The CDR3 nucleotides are TGTGCCAGCAGTGCTCGAAGTAGTAGTAAGGGGAATGAGCAGTTCTTC. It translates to CASSARSSSKGNEQFF.

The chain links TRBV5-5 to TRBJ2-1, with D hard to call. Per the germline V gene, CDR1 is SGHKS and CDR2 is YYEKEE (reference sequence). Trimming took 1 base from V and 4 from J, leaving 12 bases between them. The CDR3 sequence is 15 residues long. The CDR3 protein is CASSLSGMAYNEQFF. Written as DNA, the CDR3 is TGTGCCAGCAGCTTGTCTGGAATGGCGTACAATGAGCAGTTCTTC.

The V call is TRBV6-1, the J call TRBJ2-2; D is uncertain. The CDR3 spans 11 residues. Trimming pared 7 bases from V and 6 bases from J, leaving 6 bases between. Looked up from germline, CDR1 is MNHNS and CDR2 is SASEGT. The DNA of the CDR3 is TGTGCCAGCACGTATCCCGGGGAGCTGTTTTTT. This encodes CASTYPGELFF.

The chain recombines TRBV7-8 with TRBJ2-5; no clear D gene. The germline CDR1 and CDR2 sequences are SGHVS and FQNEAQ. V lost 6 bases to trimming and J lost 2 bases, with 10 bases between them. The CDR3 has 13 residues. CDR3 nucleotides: TGTGCCAGCAGGTCGCGGCTACAAGAGACCCAGTACTTC. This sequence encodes CASRSRLQETQYF.

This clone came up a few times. Here the CDR3 reads CASSTPGQKDEKLFF. The CDR3 DNA sequence: TGTGCCAGCAGTACCCCGGGACAGAAAGACGAAAAACTGTTTTTT. This chain uses TRBV6-1 with TRBJ1-4; 7 bases line up with TRBD1. CDR1 is MNHNS, CDR2 SASEGT, per germline. The CDR3 consists of 15 residues. J was trimmed by 8 bases and V by 5 bases; bases with no gene match: 11.

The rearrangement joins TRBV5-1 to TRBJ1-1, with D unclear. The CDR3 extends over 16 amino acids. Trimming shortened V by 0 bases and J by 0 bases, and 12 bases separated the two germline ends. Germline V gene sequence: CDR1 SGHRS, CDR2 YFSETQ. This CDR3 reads CASSLAGQNLNTEAFF. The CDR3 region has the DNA TGCGCCAGCAGCTTGGCGGGCCAGAACCTGAACACTGAAGCTTTCTTT.

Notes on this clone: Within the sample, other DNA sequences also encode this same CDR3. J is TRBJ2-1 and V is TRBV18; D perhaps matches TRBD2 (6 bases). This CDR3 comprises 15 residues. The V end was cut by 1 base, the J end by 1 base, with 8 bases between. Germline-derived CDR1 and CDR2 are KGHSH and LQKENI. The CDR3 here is CASSPLAGSYNEQFF. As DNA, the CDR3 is TGTGCCAGCTCACCACTGGCGGGATCCTACAATGAGCAGTTCTTC.

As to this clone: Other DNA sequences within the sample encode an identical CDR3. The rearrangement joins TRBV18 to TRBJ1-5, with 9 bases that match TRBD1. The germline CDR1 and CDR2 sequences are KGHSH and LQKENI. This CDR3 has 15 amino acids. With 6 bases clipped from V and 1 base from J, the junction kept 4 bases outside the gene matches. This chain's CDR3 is CASSQQGASNQPQHF. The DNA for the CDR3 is TGTGCCAGCTCCCAACAGGGGGCGAGCAATCAGCCCCAGCATTTT. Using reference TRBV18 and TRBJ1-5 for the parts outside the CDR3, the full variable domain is NAGVMQNPRHLVRRRGQEARLRCSPMKGHSHVYWYRQLPEEGLKFMVYLQKENIIDESGMPKERFSAEFPKEGPSILRIQQVVRGDSAAYFCASSQQGASNQPQHFGDGTRLSIL.

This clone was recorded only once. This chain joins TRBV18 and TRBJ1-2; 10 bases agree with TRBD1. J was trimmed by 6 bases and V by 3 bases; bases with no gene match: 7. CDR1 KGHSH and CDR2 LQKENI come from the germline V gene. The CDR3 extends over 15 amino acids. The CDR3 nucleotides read TGTGCCAGCTCACCCCTTGGACAGGGGGAGAATGGCTACACCTTC. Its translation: CASSPLGQGENGYTF.

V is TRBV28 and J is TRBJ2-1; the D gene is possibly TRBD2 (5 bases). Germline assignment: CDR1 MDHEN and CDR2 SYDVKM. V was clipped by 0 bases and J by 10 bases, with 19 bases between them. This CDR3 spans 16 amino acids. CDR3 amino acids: CASSLWASGKSGEQFF. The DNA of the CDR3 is TGTGCCAGCAGTTTATGGGCTTCCGGGAAGTCCGGAGAGCAGTTCTTC.

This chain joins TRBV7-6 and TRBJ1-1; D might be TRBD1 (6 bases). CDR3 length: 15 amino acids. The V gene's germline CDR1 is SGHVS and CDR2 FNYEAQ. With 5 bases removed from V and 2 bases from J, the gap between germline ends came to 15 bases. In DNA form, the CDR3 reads TGTGCCAGCAGCCGCGAGGGGGGGGCAAACACTGAAGCTTTCTTT. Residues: CASSREGGANTEAFF.

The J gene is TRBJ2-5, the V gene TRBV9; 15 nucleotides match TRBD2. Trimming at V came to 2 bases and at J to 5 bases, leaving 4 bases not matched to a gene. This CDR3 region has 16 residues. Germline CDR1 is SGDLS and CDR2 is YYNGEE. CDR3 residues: CASSVGTSGGPETQYF. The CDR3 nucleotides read TGTGCCAGCAGCGTCGGGACTAGCGGGGGGCCGGAGACCCAGTACTTC. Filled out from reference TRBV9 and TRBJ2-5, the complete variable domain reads DSGVTQTPKHLITATGQRVTLRCSPRSGDLSVYWYQQSLDQGLQFLIQYYNGEERAKGNILERFSAQQFPDLHSELNLSSLELGDSALYFCASSVGTSGGPETQYFGPGTRLLVL.

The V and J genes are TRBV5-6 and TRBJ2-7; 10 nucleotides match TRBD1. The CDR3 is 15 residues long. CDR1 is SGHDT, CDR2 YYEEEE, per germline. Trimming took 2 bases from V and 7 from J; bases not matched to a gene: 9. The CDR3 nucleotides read TGTGCCAGCAGCTTAGCCGGGACAGGGGTGTGGGAGCAGTACTTC. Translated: CASSLAGTGVWEQYF.

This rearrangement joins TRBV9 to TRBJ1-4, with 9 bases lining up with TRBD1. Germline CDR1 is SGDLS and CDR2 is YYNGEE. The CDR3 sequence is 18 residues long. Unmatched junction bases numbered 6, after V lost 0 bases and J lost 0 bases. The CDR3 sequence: CASSVGGWTGATNEKLFF. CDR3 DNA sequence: TGTGCCAGCAGCGTAGGGGGGTGGACAGGGGCAACTAATGAAAAACTGTTTTTT.

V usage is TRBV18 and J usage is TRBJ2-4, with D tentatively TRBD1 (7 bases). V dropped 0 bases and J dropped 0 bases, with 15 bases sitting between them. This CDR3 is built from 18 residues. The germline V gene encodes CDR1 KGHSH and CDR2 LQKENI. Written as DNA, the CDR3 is TGTGCCAGCTCACCACCGCCCCAGGGGGAGGCAGCCAAAAACATTCAGTACTTC. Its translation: CASSPPPQGEAAKNIQYF.

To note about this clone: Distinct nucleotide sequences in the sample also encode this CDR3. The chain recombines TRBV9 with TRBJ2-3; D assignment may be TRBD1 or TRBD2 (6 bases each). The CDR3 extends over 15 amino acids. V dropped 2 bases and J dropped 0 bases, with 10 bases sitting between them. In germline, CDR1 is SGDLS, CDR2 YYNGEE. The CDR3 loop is CASSVGGGSTDTQYF. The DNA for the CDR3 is TGTGCCAGCAGCGTTGGAGGGGGGAGCACAGATACGCAGTATTTT.

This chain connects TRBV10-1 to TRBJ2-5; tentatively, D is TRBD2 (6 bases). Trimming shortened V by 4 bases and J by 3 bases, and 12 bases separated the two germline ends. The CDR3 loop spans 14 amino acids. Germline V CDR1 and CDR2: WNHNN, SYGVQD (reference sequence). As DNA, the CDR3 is TGCGCCAGCAGTGGGCCCGGGACTGAAGAGACCCAGTACTTC. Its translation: CASSGPGTEETQYF.

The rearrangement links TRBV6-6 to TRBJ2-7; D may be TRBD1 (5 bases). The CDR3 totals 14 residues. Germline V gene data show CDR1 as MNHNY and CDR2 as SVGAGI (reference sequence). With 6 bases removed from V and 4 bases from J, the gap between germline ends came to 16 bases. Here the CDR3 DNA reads TGTGCCAGCAGCCCCCCCGGACAAAAGTACGAGCAGTACTTC. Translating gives CASSPPGQKYEQYF.